This T cell receptor (beta chain) was identified during a study of blood T cell repertoires in COVID-19. Study context: Acute and convalescent COVID-19 samples came from the United States, Italy and Spain. PBMCs, B-cell-depleted T cells, or T cells provided the cDNA or gDNA that made up the material.

Source study methods: Amplification with reference gene primers provided the estimates of nucleated cell counts. Measured with immunoSEQ multiplex PCR; TCRdb has only the in-frame clones, and not every one. That table furnishes V, J and clone size, whereas the DNA furnished D and trimming. Here the sample spans about 230,000 clones, roughly 83% being singletons. The germline V gene encodes CDR1 MNHEY and CDR2 SVGAGI. J gave up 7 bases and V 5 bases, and 6 bases lay outside the gene matches. The CDR3 extends over 14 amino acids. Material: peripheral blood. The rearrangement uses TRBV6-5 and TRBJ1-4; 8 positions match TRBD1. This receptor was identified in a woman aged 45-60 years with acute or convalescent COVID-19. This chain's CDR3 is CASSTGQALEKLFF. The CDR3 nucleotides are TGTGCCAGCAGTACGGGACAGGCCCTTGAAAAACTGTTTTTT.